This T cell receptor beta chain came from a study of T cell responses to AZD1222 COVID-19 vaccine. Study information: It was second doses at about 4 or about 12 weeks that were pooled. The study, taken as a whole, reports: White British ancestry dominated among donors, who included more females, and clonal diversity was possibly underestimated.

A remark on this clone: Its cognate antigen is unknown.

Data came from immunoSEQ multiplex PCR; TCRdb stores just in-frame clones and leaves some out. This table holds roughly 91,000 clones, around nine tenths found once. The sequence derives from an adult in good health. This specimen consisted of peripheral blood, obtained on day 0 of AZD1222 vaccination.

The CDR3 sequence is CASSQWRPRNYGYTF. CDR3 nucleotides: TGCGCCAGCAGTCAATGGAGGCCGAGGAACTATGGCTACACCTTC. This chain joins TRBV23-1 and TRBJ1-2; D unclear. TRBV23-1 is filed as an ORF, its function uncertain. Trimming shortened V by 1 base and J by 2 bases, and 11 bases separated the two germline ends. CDR3 length: 15 residues.